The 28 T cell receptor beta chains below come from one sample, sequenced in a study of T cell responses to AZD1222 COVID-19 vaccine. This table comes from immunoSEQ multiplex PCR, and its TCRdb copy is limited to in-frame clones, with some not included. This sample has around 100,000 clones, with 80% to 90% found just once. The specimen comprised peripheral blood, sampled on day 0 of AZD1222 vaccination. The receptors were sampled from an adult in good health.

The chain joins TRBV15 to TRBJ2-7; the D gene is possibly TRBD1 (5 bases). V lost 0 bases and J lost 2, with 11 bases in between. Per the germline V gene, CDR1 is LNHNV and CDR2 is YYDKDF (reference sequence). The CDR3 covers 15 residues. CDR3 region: CATSRDGSRAYEQYF. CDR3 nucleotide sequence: TGTGCCACCAGCAGAGATGGTTCCAGGGCCTACGAGCAGTACTTC.

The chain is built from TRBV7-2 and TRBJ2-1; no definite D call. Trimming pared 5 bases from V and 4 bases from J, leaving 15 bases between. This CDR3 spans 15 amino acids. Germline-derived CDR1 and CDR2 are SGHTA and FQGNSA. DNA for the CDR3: TGTGCCAGCAGCCAGGCGGCCTTGGGGTACAATGAGCAGTTCTTC. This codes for CASSQAALGYNEQFF.

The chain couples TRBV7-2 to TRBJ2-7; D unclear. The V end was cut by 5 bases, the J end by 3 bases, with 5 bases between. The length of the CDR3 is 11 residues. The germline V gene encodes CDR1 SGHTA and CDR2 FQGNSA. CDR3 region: CASSAYYEQYF. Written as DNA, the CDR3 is TGTGCCAGCAGCGCCTACTACGAGCAGTACTTC.

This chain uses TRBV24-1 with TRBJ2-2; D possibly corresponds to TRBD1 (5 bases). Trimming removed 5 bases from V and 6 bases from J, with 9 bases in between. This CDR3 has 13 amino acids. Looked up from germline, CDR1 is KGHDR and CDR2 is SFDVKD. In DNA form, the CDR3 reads TGTGCCACCAGTGTTCCAGGGTCCGGGGAGCTGTTTTTT. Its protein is CATSVPGSGELFF.

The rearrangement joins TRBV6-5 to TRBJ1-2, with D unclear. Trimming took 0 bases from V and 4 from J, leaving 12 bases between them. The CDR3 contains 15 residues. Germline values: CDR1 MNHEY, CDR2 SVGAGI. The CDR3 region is CASSYSTVASYGYTF. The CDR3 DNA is TGTGCCAGCAGTTACTCTACGGTAGCGAGCTATGGCTACACCTTC.

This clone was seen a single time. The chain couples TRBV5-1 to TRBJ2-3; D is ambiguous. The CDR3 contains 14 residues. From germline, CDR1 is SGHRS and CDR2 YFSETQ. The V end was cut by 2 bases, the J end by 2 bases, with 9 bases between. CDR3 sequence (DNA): TGCGCCAGCAGCTTTTACAGAGACACAGATACGCAGTATTTT. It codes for CASSFYRDTDTQYF.

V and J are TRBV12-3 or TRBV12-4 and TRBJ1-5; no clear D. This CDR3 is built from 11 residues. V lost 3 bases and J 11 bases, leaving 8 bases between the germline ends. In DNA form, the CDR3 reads TGTGCCAGCAGTTTGGGGTTTGCCCAGCATTTT. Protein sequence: CASSLGFAQHF.

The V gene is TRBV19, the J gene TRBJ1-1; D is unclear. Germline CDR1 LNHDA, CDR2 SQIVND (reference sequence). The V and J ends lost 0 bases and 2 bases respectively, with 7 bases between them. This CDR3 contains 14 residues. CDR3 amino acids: CASSIENLNTEAFF. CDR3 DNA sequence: TGTGCCAGTAGTATAGAAAACCTAAACACTGAAGCTTTCTTT.

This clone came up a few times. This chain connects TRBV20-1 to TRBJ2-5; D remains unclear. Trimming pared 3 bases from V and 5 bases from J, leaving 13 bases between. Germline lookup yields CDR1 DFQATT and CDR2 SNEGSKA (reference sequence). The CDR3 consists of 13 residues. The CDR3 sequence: CSASTQLLETQYF. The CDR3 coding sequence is TGCAGTGCTAGTACCCAGCTATTGGAGACCCAGTACTTC.

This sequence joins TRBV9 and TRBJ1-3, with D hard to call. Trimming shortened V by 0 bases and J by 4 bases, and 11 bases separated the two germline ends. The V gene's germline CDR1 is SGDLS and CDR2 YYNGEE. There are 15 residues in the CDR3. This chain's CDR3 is CASSVASELGNTIYF. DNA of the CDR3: TGTGCCAGCAGCGTAGCTTCAGAACTCGGAAACACCATATATTTT.

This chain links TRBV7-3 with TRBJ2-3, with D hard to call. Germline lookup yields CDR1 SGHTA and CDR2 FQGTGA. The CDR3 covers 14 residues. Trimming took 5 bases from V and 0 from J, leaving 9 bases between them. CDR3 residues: CASSLRASTDTQYF. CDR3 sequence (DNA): TGTGCCAGCAGCCTACGGGCTAGCACAGATACGCAGTATTTT.

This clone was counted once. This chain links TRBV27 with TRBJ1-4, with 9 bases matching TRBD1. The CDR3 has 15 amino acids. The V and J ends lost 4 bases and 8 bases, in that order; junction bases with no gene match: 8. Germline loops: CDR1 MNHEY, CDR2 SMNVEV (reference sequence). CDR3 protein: CASSSMGQGEEKLFF. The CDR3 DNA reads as TGTGCCAGCAGTTCCATGGGACAGGGTGAAGAAAAACTGTTTTTT.

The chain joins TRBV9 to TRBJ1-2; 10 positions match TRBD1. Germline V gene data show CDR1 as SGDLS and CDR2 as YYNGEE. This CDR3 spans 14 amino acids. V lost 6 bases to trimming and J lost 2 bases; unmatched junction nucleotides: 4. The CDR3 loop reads CASKGQGRNYGYTF. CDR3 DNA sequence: TGTGCCAGCAAGGGACAGGGGCGGAACTATGGCTACACCTTC. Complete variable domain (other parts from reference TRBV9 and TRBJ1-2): DSGVTQTPKHLITATGQRVTLRCSPRSGDLSVYWYQQSLDQGLQFLIQYYNGEERAKGNILERFSAQQFPDLHSELNLSSLELGDSALYFCASKGQGRNYGYTFGSGTRLTVV.

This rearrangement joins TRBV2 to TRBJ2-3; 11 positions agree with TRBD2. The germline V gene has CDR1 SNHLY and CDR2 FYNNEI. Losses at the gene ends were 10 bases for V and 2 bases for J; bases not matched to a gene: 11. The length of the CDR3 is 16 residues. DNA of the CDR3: TGTGCCACCACGCGACTAGCGGGGAGATCCACAGATACGCAGTATTTT. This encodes CATTRLAGRSTDTQYF.

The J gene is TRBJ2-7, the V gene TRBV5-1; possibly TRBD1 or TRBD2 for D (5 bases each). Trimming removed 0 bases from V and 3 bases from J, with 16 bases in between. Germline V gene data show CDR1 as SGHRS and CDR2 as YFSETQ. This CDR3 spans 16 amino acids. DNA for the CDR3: TGCGCCAGCAGCTTGGGGGTCGCCGGGGCCTACTACGAGCAGTACTTC. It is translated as CASSLGVAGAYYEQYF. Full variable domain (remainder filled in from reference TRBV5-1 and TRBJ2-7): KAGVTQTPRYLIKTRGQQVTLSCSPISGHRSVSWYQQTPGQGLQFLFEYFSETQRNKGNFPGRFSGRQFSNSRSEMNVSTLELGDSALYLCASSLGVAGAYYEQYFGPGTRLTVT.

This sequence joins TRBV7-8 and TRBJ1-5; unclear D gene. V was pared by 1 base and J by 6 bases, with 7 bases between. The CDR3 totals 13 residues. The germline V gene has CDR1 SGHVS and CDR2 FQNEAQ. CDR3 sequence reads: CASSLGSGQPQHF. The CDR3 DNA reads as TGTGCCAGCAGCTTAGGGTCGGGTCAGCCCCAGCATTTT.

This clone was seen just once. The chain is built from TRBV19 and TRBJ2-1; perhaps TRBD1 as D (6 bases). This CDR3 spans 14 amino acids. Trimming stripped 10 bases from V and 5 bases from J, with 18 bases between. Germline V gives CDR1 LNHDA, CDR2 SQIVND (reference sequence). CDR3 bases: TGTGCCACCTTGGACAGTTTTCGGAACAATGAGCAGTTCTTC. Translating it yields CATLDSFRNNEQFF.

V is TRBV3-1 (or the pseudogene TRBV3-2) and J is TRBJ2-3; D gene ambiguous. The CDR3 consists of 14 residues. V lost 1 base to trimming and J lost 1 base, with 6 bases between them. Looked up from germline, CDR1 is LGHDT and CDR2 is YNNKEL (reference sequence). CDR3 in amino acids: CASSQGTGTDTQYF. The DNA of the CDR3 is TGTGCCAGCAGCCAAGGAACAGGCACAGATACGCAGTATTTT.

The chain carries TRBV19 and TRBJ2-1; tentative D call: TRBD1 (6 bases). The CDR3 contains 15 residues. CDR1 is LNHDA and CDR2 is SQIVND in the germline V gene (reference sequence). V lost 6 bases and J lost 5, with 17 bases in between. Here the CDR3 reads CASSLVRTAHNEQFF. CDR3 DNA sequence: TGTGCCAGTAGCCTCGTAAGGACAGCCCACAATGAGCAGTTCTTC.

The CDR3 DNA sequence: TGTGCCAGCAGCCTCCAATTGGCCAGTGGCAATCAGCCCCAGCATTTT. This sequence encodes CASSLQLASGNQPQHF. This chain joins TRBV7-8 and TRBJ1-5; D gene uncertain. Germline V gives CDR1 SGHVS, CDR2 FQNEAQ. CDR3 length equals 16 residues. Deletions cut 5 bases from V and 2 bases from J, with 16 bases between.

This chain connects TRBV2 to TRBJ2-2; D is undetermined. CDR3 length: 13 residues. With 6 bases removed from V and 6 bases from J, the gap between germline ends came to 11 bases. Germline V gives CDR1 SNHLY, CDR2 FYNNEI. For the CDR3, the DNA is TGTGCCAGCAGCAATATGGGGTCCGGGGAGCTGTTTTTT. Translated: CASSNMGSGELFF.

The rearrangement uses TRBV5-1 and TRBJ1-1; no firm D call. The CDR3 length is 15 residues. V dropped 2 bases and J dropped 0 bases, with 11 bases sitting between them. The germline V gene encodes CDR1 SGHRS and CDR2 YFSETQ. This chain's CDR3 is CASSFHSELNTEAFF. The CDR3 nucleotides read TGCGCCAGCAGCTTCCACAGTGAATTGAACACTGAAGCTTTCTTT.

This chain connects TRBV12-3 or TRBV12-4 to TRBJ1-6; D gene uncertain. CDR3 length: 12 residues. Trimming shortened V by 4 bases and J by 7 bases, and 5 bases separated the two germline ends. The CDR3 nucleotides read TGTGCCAGCAGTTCCCTAAATTCACCCCTCCACTTT. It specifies CASSSLNSPLHF.

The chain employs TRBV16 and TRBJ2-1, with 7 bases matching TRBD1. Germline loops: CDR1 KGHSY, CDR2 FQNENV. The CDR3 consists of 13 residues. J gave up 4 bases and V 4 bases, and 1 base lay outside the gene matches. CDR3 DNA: TGTGCCAGCAGCCGGGACAGATACAATGAGCAGTTCTTC. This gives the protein CASSRDRYNEQFF. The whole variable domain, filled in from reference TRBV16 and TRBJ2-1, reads GEEVAQTPKHLVRGEGQKAKLYCAPIKGHSYVFWYQQVLKNEFKFLISFQNENVFDETGMPKERFSAKCLPNSPCSLEIQATKLEDSAVYFCASSRDRYNEQFFGPGTRLTVL.

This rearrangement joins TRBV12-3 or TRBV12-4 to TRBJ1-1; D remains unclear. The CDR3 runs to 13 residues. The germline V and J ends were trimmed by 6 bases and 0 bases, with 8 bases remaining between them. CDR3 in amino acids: CASSATLNTEAFF. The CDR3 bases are TGTGCCAGCAGCGCAACATTGAACACTGAAGCTTTCTTT.

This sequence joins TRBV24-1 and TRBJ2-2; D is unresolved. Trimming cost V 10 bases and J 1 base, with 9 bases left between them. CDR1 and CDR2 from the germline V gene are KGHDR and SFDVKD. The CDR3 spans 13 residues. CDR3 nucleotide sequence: TGTGCCACAGGGAATCTGAACACCGGGGAGCTGTTTTTT. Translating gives CATGNLNTGELFF.

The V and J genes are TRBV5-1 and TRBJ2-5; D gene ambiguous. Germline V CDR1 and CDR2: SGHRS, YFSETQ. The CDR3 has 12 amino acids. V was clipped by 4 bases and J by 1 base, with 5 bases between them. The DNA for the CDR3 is TGCGCCAGCAGCATCTCCCAAGAGACCCAGTACTTC. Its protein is CASSISQETQYF.

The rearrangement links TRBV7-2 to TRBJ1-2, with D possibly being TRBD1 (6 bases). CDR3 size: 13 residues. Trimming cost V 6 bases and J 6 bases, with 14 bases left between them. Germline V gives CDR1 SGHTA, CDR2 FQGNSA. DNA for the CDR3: TGTGCCAGCAGGCGGACAGAGAGGAATGGCTACACCTTC. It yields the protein CASRRTERNGYTF.